The 2 T cell receptor beta chains below come from one sample, sequenced in a study of shared clonotypes between healthy human individuals. Assay: immunoSEQ multiplex PCR; the TCRdb copy retains only in-frame clones and omits some. Among hundreds of thousands of clones listed, 95% to 96% were seen once. Naive CD8 cells comprised CD45RO-negative, CCR7-positively selected cells, excluding terminally differentiated effector memory CD45RA+ cells. The material sequenced was naive CD8+ T cells sorted from blood. The receptors stem from a woman aged 25 to 39 in good health.

The rearrangement uses TRBV19 and TRBJ2-1; 10 bases align to TRBD1. Germline lookup yields CDR1 LNHDA and CDR2 SQIVND (reference sequence). V lost 7 bases to trimming and J lost 8 bases; unmatched junction nucleotides: 8. The CDR3 runs 14 residues. The CDR3 DNA is TGTGCCAGTACCTCCGGGACAGGGGTGCATGAGCAGTTCTTC. It translates to CASTSGTGVHEQFF.

The V and J genes are TRBV2 and TRBJ2-7; TRBD1 agrees at 9 bases. The CDR3 is made up of 14 amino acids. Germline CDR1 is SNHLY and CDR2 is FYNNEI. The ends lost 6 bases at V and 4 bases at J; junction bases unmatched: 7. The CDR3: CASSPGQGTYEQYF. Written as DNA, the CDR3 is TGTGCCAGCAGCCCGGGACAGGGCACTTACGAGCAGTACTTC.